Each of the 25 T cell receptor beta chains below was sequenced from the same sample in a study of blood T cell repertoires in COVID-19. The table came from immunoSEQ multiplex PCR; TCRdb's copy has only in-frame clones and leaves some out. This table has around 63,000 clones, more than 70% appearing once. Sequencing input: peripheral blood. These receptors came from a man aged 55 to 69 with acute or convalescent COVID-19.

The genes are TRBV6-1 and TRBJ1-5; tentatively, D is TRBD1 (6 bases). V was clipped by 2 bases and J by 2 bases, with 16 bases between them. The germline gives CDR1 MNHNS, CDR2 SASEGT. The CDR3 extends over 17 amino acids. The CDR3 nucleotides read TGTGCCAGCAGTGAACAAGGGACAAGTTTTCGCAATCAGCCCCAGCATTTT. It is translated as CASSEQGTSFRNQPQHF.

CDR3 sequence: CASSRTSSDTQYF. CDR3 nucleotide sequence: TGTGCCAGCAGCCGAACTAGCTCAGATACGCAGTATTTT. The chain uses TRBV6-4 and TRBJ2-3; a possible D gene is TRBD2 (6 bases). Trimming pared 6 bases from V and 4 bases from J, leaving 11 bases between. The CDR3 spans 13 residues. Germline V gives CDR1 MRHNA, CDR2 SNTAGT.

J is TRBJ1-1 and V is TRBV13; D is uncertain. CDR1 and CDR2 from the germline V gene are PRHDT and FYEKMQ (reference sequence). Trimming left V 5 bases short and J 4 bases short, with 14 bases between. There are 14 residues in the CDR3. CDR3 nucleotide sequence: TGTGCCAGCAGCCTCACCAACCGGGGCACTGAAGCTTTCTTT. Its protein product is CASSLTNRGTEAFF.

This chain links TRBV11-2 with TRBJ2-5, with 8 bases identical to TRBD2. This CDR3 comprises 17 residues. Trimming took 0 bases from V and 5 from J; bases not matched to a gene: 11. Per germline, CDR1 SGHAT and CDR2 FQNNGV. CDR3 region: CASSLDIERGPGETQYF. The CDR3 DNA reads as TGTGCCAGCAGCTTAGATATCGAGCGGGGGCCTGGGGAGACCCAGTACTTC. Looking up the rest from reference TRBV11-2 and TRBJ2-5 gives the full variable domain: EAGVAQSPRYKIIEKRQSVAFWCNPISGHATLYWYQQILGQGPKLLIQFQNNGVVDDSQLPKDRFSAERLKGVDSTLKIQPAKLEDSAVYLCASSLDIERGPGETQYFGPGTRLLVL.

The CDR3 nucleotides read TGTGCCAGCAGTGAAAAGCTCCCCGACTACGAGCAGTACTTC. Translation gives CASSEKLPDYEQYF. The chain is built from TRBV2 and TRBJ2-7; D unclear. Germline loops: CDR1 SNHLY, CDR2 FYNNEI. The CDR3 has 14 residues. The ends were cut back, 2 bases at V and 3 bases at J, with 11 bases in the middle. Variable domain in full (rest from reference TRBV2 and TRBJ2-7): EPEVTQTPSHQVTQMGQEVILRCVPISNHLYFYWYRQILGQKVEFLVSFYNNEISEKSEIFDDQFSVERPDGSNFTLKIRSTKLEDSAMYFCASSEKLPDYEQYFGPGTRLTVT.

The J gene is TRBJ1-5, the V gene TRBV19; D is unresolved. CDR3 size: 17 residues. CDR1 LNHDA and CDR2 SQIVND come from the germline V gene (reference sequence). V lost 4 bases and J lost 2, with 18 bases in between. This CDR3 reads CASSRPLSSRGNQPQHF. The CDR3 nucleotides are TGTGCCAGTAGTAGGCCCCTGTCCTCTCGGGGCAATCAGCCCCAGCATTTT.

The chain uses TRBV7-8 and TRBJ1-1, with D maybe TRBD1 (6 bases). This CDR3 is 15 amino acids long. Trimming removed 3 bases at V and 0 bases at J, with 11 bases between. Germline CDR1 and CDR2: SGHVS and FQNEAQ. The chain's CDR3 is CASSFVTGMNTEAFF. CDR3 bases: TGTGCCAGCAGCTTTGTGACAGGAATGAACACTGAAGCTTTCTTT.

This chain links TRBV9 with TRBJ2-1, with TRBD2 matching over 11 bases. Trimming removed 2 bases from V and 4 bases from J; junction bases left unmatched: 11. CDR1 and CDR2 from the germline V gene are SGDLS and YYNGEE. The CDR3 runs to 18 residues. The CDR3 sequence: CASSVGLAGGEGYNEQFF. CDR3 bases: TGTGCCAGCAGCGTCGGTCTAGCGGGGGGTGAGGGATACAATGAGCAGTTCTTC. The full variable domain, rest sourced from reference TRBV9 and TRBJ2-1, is DSGVTQTPKHLITATGQRVTLRCSPRSGDLSVYWYQQSLDQGLQFLIQYYNGEERAKGNILERFSAQQFPDLHSELNLSSLELGDSALYFCASSVGLAGGEGYNEQFFGPGTRLTVL.

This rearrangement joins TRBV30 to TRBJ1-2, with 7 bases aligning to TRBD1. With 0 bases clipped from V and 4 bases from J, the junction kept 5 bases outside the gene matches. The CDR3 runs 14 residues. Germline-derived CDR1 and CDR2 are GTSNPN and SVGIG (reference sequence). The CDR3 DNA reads TGTGCCTGGAGTGTTGGCAGGGGGATCTATGGCTACACCTTC. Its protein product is CAWSVGRGIYGYTF. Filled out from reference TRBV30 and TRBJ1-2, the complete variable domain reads SQTIHQWPATLVQPVGSPLSLECTVEGTSNPNLYWYRQAAGRGLQLLFYSVGIGQISSEVPQNLSASRPQDRQFILSSKKLLLSDSGFYLCAWSVGRGIYGYTFGSGTRLTVV.

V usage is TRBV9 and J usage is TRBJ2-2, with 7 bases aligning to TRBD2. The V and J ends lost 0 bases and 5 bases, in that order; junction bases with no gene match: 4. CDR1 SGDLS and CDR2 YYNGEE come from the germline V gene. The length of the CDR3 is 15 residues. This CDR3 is CASSVVTGGTGELFF. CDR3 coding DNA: TGTGCCAGCAGCGTAGTAACGGGGGGAACCGGGGAGCTGTTTTTT.

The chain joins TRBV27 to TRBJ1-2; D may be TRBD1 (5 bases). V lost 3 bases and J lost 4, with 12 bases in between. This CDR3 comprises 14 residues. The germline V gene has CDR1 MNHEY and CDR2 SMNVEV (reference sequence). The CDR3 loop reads CASSFRGLSYGYTF. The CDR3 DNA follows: TGTGCCAGCAGTTTTCGGGGACTCAGCTATGGCTACACCTTC.

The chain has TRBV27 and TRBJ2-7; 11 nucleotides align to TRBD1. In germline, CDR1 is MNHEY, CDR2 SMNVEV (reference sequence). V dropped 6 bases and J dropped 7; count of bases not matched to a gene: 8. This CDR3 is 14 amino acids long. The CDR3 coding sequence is TGTGCCAGCAGCCTCGGACAGGGGGCCGATGAGCAGTACTTC. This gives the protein CASSLGQGADEQYF.

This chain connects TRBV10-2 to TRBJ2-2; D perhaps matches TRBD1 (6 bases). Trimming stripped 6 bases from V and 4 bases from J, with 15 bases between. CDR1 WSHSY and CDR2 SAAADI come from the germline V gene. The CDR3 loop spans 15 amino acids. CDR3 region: CASRDSSSPTGELFF. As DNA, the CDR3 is TGCGCCAGCAGGGACAGTTCTTCACCCACCGGGGAGCTGTTTTTT.

CDR3 residues: CASSLVEGGALGTEAFF. Written as DNA, the CDR3 is TGTGCCAGCTCACTCGTCGAAGGGGGCGCTTTGGGGACTGAAGCTTTCTTT. The V and J genes are TRBV18 and TRBJ1-1; 7 bases fit TRBD1. The length of the CDR3 is 17 residues. V shed 4 bases, J shed 5 bases, and the junction held 16 bases outside the gene matches. Germline CDR1 KGHSH, CDR2 LQKENI.

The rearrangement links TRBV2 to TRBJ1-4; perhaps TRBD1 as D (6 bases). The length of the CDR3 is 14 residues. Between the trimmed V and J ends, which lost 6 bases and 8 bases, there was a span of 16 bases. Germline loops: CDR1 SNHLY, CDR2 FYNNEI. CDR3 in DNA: TGTGCCAGCAGCCTCGGGACACTGGGGGAAAAACTGTTTTTT. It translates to CASSLGTLGEKLFF.

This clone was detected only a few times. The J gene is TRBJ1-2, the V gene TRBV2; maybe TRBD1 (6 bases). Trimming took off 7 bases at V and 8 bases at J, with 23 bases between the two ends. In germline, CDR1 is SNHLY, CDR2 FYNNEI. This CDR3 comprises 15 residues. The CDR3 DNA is TGTGCCAGCACTCCGTCCCCCGGACAGCCCTCGGGCTACACCTTC. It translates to CASTPSPGQPSGYTF.

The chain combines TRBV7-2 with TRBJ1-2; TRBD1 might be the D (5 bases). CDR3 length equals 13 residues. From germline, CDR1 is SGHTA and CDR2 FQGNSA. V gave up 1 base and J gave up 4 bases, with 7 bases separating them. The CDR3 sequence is CASSLGRGYGYTF. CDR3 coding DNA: TGTGCCAGCAGCTTAGGGAGGGGCTATGGCTACACCTTC.

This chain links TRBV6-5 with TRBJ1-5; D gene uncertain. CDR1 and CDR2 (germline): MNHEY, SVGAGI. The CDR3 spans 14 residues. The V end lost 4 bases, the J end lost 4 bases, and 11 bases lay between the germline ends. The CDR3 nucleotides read TGTGCCAGCAGTTCGGGTAATGGTAATCAGCCCCAGCATTTT. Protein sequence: CASSSGNGNQPQHF.

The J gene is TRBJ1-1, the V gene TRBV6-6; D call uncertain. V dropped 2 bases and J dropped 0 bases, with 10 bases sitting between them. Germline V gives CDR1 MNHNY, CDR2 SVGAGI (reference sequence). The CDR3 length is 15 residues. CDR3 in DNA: TGTGCCAGCAGTTACACGGCAGGAATGAACACTGAAGCTTTCTTT. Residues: CASSYTAGMNTEAFF.

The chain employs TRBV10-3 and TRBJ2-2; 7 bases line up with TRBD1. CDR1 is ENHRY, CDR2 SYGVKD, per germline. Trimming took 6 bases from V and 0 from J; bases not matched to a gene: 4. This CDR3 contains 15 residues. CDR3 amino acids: CAIRGQTTNTGELFF. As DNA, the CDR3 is TGTGCCATCAGGGGACAGACCACGAACACCGGGGAGCTGTTTTTT.

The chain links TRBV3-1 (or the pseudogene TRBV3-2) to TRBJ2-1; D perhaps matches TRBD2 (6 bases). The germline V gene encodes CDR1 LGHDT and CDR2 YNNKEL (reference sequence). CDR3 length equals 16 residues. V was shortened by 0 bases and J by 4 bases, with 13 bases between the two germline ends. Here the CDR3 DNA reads TGTGCCAGCAGCCAAGAAAACCGAGGGAGGTACAATGAGCAGTTCTTC. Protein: CASSQENRGRYNEQFF.

The CDR3 DNA is TGTGCCTGGAGCGCGGGGGGGGCCGCTCAGCCCCAGCATTTT. As protein: CAWSAGGAAQPQHF. This chain joins TRBV30 and TRBJ1-5; maybe TRBD1 (6 bases). The CDR3 contains 14 residues. V lost 3 bases and J 6 bases, leaving 15 bases between the germline ends. Germline loops: CDR1 GTSNPN, CDR2 SVGIG (reference sequence).

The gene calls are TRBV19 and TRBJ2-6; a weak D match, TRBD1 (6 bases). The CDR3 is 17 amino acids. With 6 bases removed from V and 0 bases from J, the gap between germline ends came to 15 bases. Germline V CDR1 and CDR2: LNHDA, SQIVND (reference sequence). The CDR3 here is CASRSVQGPSGANVLTF. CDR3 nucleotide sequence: TGTGCCAGTAGGTCGGTACAGGGACCCTCTGGGGCCAACGTCCTGACTTTC.

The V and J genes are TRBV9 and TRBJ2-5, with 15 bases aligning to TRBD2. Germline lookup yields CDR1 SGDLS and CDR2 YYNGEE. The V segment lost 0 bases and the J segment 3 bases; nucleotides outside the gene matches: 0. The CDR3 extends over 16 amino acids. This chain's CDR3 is CASSVGTSGGEETQYF. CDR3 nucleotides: TGTGCCAGCAGCGTAGGGACTAGCGGGGGGGAAGAGACCCAGTACTTC.

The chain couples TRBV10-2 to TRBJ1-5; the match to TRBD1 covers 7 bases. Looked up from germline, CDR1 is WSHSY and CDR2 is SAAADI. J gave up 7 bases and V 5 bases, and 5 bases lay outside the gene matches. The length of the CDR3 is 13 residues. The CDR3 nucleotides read TGCGCCAGCAGTCGACAGGGTGGCCAGCCCCAGCATTTT. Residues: CASSRQGGQPQHF.